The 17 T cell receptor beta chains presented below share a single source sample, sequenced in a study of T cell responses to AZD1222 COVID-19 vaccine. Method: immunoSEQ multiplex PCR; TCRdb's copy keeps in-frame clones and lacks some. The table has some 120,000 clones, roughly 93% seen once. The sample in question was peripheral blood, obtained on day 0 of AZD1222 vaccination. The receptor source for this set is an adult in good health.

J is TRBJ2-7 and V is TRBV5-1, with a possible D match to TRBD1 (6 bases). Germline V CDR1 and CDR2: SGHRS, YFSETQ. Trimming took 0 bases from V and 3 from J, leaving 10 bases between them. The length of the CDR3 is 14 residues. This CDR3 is CASSLVLQGYEQYF. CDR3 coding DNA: TGCGCCAGCAGCTTGGTTTTACAGGGCTACGAGCAGTACTTC.

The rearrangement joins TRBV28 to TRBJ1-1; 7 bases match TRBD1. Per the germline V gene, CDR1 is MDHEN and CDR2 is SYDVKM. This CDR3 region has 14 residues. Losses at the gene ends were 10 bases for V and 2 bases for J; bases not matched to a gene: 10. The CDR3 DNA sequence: TGTGCCATCGAGGGACAGCCTCTAAACACTGAAGCTTTCTTT. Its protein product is CAIEGQPLNTEAFF.

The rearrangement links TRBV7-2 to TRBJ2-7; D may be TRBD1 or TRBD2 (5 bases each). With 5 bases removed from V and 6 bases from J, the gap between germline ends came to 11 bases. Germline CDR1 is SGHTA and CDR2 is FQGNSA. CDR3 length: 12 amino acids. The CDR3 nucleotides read TGTGCCAGCAGCCCAGGGACGGGCGAGCAGTACTTC. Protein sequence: CASSPGTGEQYF.

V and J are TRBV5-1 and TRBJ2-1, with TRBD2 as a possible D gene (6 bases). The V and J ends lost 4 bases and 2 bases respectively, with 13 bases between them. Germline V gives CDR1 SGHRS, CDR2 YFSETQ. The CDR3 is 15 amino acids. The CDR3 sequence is CASSLGTPAYNEQFF. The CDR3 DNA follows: TGCGCCAGCAGCCTCGGGACTCCCGCCTACAATGAGCAGTTCTTC.

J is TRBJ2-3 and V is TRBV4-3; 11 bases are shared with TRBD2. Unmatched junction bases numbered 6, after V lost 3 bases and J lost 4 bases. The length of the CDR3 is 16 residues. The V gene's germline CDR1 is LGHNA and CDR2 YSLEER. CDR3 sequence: CASSQFIAGGPDTQYF. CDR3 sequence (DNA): TGCGCCAGCAGCCAGTTCATAGCGGGAGGGCCAGATACGCAGTATTTT.

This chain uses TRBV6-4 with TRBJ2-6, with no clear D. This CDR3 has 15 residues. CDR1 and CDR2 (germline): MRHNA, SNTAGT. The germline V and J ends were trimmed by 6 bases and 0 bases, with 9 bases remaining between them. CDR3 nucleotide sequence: TGTGCCAGCAGCGACCGATACTCTGGGGCCAACGTCCTGACTTTC. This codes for CASSDRYSGANVLTF.

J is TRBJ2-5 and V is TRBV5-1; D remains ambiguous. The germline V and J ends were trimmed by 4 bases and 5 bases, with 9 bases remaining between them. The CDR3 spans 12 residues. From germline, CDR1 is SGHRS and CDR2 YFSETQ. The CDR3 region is CASSRPGETQYF. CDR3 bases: TGCGCCAGCAGCCGGCCCGGGGAGACCCAGTACTTC.

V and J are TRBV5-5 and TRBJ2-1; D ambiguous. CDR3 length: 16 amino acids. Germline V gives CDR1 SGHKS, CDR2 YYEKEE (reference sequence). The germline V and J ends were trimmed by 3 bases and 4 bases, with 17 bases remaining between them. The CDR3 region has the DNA TGTGCCAGCAGCTCAGGAAGCAATTTGGTGTACAATGAGCAGTTCTTC. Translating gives CASSSGSNLVYNEQFF.

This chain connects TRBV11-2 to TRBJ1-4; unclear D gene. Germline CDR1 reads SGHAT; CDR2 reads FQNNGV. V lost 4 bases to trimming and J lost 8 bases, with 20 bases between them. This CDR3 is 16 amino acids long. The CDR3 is CASSSTRAAGREKLFF. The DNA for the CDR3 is TGTGCCAGCAGCTCCACCCGAGCGGCGGGAAGGGAAAAACTGTTTTTT.

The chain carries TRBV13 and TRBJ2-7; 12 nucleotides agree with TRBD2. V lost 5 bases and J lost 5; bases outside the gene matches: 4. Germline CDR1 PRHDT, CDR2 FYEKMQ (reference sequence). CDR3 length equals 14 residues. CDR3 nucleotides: TGTGCCAGCAGCGACCGGACTAGCGGGAACGAGCAGTACTTC. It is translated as CASSDRTSGNEQYF.

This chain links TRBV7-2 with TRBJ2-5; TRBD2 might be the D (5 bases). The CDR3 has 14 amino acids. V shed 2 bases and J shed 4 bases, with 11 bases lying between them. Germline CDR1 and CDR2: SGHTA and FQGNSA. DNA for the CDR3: TGTGCCAGCAGCTTACGGGCGCGGGCAGAGACCCAGTACTTC. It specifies CASSLRARAETQYF.

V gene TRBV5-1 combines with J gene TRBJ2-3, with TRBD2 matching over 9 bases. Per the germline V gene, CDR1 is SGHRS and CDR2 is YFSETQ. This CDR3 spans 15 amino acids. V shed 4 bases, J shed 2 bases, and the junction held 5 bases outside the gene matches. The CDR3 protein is CASSLSGRITDTQYF. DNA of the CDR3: TGCGCCAGCAGCCTTAGCGGGAGAATCACAGATACGCAGTATTTT. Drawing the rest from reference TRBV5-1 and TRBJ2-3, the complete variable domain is KAGVTQTPRYLIKTRGQQVTLSCSPISGHRSVSWYQQTPGQGLQFLFEYFSETQRNKGNFPGRFSGRQFSNSRSEMNVSTLELGDSALYLCASSLSGRITDTQYFGPGTRLTVL.

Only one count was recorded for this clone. The CDR3 sequence is CASSQVLAGRPGKQYF. CDR3 coding DNA: TGCGCCAGCAGCCAAGTGCTAGCGGGGCGTCCTGGAAAGCAGTACTTC. The chain is built from TRBV4-1 and TRBJ2-7; 9 positions agree with TRBD2. Losses at the gene ends were 1 base for V and 8 bases for J; bases not matched to a gene: 12. The CDR3 runs 16 residues. Per the germline V gene, CDR1 is MGHRA and CDR2 is YSYEKL.

The chain's CDR3 is CASSLGVLGPSETQYF. The CDR3 DNA reads TGTGCCAGCAGCTTGGGTGTACTGGGGCCGTCAGAGACCCAGTACTTC. The V gene is TRBV5-5, the J gene TRBJ2-5, with D maybe TRBD1 (5 bases). The V end lost 0 bases, the J end lost 4 bases, and 16 bases lay between the germline ends. Germline V lookup: CDR1 SGHKS, CDR2 YYEKEE (reference sequence). The CDR3 consists of 16 residues.

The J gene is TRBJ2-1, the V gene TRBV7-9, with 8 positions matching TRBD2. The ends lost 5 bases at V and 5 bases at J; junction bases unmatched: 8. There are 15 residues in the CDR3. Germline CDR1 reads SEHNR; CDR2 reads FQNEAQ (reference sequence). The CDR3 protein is CASSRHSGKDNEQFF. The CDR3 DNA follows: TGTGCCAGCAGCCGCCATAGCGGGAAAGACAATGAGCAGTTCTTC.

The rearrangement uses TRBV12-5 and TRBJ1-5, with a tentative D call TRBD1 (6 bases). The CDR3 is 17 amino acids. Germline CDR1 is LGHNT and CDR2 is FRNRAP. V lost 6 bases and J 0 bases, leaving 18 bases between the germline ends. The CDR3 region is CASGAGQTPNSNQPQHF. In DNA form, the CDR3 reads TGTGCTAGTGGAGCGGGACAAACTCCTAATAGCAATCAGCCCCAGCATTTT.

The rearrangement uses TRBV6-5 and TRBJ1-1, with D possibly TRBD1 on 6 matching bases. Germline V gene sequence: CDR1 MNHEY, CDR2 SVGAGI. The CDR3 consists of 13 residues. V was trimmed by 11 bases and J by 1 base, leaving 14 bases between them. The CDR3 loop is CAGRGGWNTEAFF. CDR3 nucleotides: TGTGCCGGGAGAGGGGGATGGAACACTGAAGCTTTCTTT.